This entry lists 26 T cell receptor beta chains sequenced from one sample in a study of blood T cell repertoires in COVID-19 (dated by TCRdb to the early 2020s). Library method: the immunoSEQ multiplex PCR assay. This is the immuneACCESS table as TCRdb keeps it, with only in-frame sequences that have V and J called. A part of the clones is gone; compared with another copy, unresolved V genes explain less than half, and the rest is unexplained. The sample yields roughly 330,000 clones; approximately 90% were counted once. Of the sample, approximately 4% is held by the ten largest clones. The sample consisted of peripheral blood. Receptor source: a woman aged 50 to 60 with active or convalescent COVID-19.

The chain recombines TRBV24-1 with TRBJ2-1, with TRBD2 matching 9 bases. V shed 9 bases, J shed 2 bases, and the junction held 7 bases outside the gene matches. This CDR3 region has 15 residues. CDR1 and CDR2 (germline): KGHDR, SFDVKD. CDR3 protein: CATQSSGKPYNEQFF. CDR3 coding DNA: TGTGCCACCCAGTCTAGCGGGAAACCCTACAATGAGCAGTTCTTC.

V gene TRBV7-9 combines with J gene TRBJ2-1; 8 bases fit TRBD1. CDR1 SEHNR and CDR2 FQNEAQ come from the germline V gene (reference sequence). V lost 5 bases to trimming and J lost 4 bases; unmatched junction nucleotides: 7. This CDR3 has 15 residues. The CDR3 here is CASSPRDRPYNEQFF. The CDR3, as DNA: TGTGCCAGCAGCCCGCGGGACAGGCCTTACAATGAGCAGTTCTTC.

This clone has just a few counts. The chain couples TRBV28 to TRBJ2-2; 8 bases agree with TRBD1. CDR3 length: 16 amino acids. Germline CDR1 is MDHEN and CDR2 is SYDVKM. J lost 2 bases, V lost 7 bases, and 9 bases had no gene match. The DNA for the CDR3 is TGTGCCAGCACCCCCCGGGGACAGGCAAACACCGGGGAGCTGTTTTTT. It codes for CASTPRGQANTGELFF.

V and J are TRBV7-2 and TRBJ1-2; D ambiguous. Germline values: CDR1 SGHTA, CDR2 FQGNSA. V shed 5 bases and J shed 7 bases, with 20 bases lying between them. The CDR3 spans 15 residues. In DNA form, the CDR3 reads TGTGCCAGCAGCCCGAGTGTCGGGTGGTTACTTGGCTACACCTTC. Translation: CASSPSVGWLLGYTF.

The chain couples TRBV4-1 to TRBJ1-1; unclear D gene. The V gene lost 5 bases and the J gene lost 0 bases, with 7 bases spanning the gap. Germline CDR1 is MGHRA and CDR2 is YSYEKL. The CDR3 spans 13 residues. The CDR3 bases are TGCGCCAGCAGCTTCTCAGTGAACACTGAAGCTTTCTTT. As protein: CASSFSVNTEAFF.

The V gene is TRBV4-1, the J gene TRBJ1-6, with TRBD1 as a possible D gene (5 bases). Per germline, CDR1 MGHRA and CDR2 YSYEKL. Trimming removed 3 bases from V and 7 bases from J, with 7 bases in between. The CDR3 is 13 residues long. The CDR3: CASSQGGNSPLHF. CDR3 bases: TGCGCCAGCAGCCAGGGGGGGAATTCACCCCTCCACTTT.

J is TRBJ2-7 and V is TRBV6-5, with 8 bases identical to TRBD1. The junction had 3 bases not matched to a gene; V was cut back by 5 bases and J by 3 bases. The CDR3 loop spans 13 amino acids. Germline V gene data show CDR1 as MNHEY and CDR2 as SVGAGI. CDR3 DNA sequence: TGTGCCAGCAGTAGAGGGACAGGCTACGAGCAGTACTTC. As protein: CASSRGTGYEQYF.

This clone occurred once. The DNA is omitted, as the CDR3 cannot be located on it reliably, and the CDR3 follows TCRdb's listing. The rearrangement uses TRBV7-3 and TRBJ1-2; the table's D gene call, TRBD1, was not cross checked with the DNA. The germline V gene has CDR1 SGHTA and CDR2 FQGTGA. The CDR3 length is 17 residues, termini included. CDR3: CASSLLRARVRNYGYTF.

This chain uses TRBV5-1 with TRBJ1-1; possible D gene TRBD1, 6 bases. V was pared by 5 bases and J by 0 bases, with 11 bases between. Germline-derived CDR1 and CDR2 are SGHRS and YFSETQ. This CDR3 comprises 14 residues. The CDR3 DNA sequence: TGCGCCAGCAGTGAGGGGACACTGAACACTGAAGCTTTCTTT. Translating gives CASSEGTLNTEAFF.

The chain combines TRBV30 with TRBJ2-7, with 8 bases that match TRBD1. The CDR3 is made up of 12 amino acids. Per germline, CDR1 GTSNPN and CDR2 SVGIG (reference sequence). V shed 5 bases, J shed 5 bases, and the junction held 5 bases outside the gene matches. The CDR3 sequence: CAWDRGVDEQYF. The CDR3 DNA is TGTGCCTGGGACAGGGGTGTTGACGAGCAGTACTTC.

This clone was seen only once. CDR3 bases: TGTGCCAGCAGACTCGAAAACTCTGGGGCCAACGTCCTGACTTTC. Translating it yields CASRLENSGANVLTF. This chain links TRBV7-3 with TRBJ2-6; no firm D call. Germline V gives CDR1 SGHTA, CDR2 FQGTGA. V was clipped by 6 bases and J by 0 bases, with 9 bases between them. The CDR3 contains 15 residues. Based on the CDR3 plus reference TRBV7-3 and TRBJ2-6, the full variable domain is GAGVSQTPSNKVTEKGKYVELRCDPISGHTALYWYRQSLGQGPEFLIYFQGTGAADDSGLPNDRFFAVRPEGSVSTLKIQRTERGDSAVYLCASRLENSGANVLTFGAGSRLTVL.

The chain uses TRBV7-9 and TRBJ2-7, with 7 bases lining up with TRBD1. Unmatched junction bases numbered 8, after V lost 4 bases and J lost 5 bases. The CDR3 is made up of 14 amino acids. The germline V gene has CDR1 SEHNR and CDR2 FQNEAQ (reference sequence). CDR3 nucleotides: TGTGCCAGCAGCTCCCCCCGACAGGGACACGAGCAGTACTTC. Amino acids: CASSSPRQGHEQYF.

The chain carries TRBV28 and TRBJ2-7, with TRBD2 matching 9 bases. The J call may be mistaken, given a closer DNA end match to TRBJ2-4. The CDR3 consists of 15 residues. Germline CDR1 and CDR2: MDHEN and SYDVKM. This CDR3 is CASSLSGTSRSIQYF. For the CDR3, the DNA is TGTGCCAGCAGTTTATCAGGGACTAGCCGCAGCATTCAGTACTTC.

V and J are TRBV24-1 and TRBJ2-5, with D possibly matching TRBD2 (5 bases). This CDR3 contains 14 residues. The V gene lost 3 bases and the J gene lost 5 bases, with 12 bases spanning the gap. Per the germline V gene, CDR1 is KGHDR and CDR2 is SFDVKD. The CDR3 bases are TGTGCCACCAGTGATGGGAGTGAAGGGGAGACCCAGTACTTC. Protein sequence: CATSDGSEGETQYF.

The chain recombines TRBV4-3 with TRBJ1-5, with D hard to call. This CDR3 is 16 amino acids long. The germline V and J ends were trimmed by 1 base and 3 bases, with 13 bases remaining between them. Germline CDR1 and CDR2: LGHNA and YSLEER. This CDR3 is CASSQVAYSNNQPQHF. The CDR3 nucleotides read TGCGCCAGCAGCCAAGTCGCTTATAGCAACAATCAGCCCCAGCATTTT.

This clone was observed a handful of times. This rearrangement joins TRBV2 to TRBJ1-5; 11 nucleotides match TRBD1. CDR1 SNHLY and CDR2 FYNNEI come from the germline V gene. The V segment lost 4 bases and the J segment 6 bases; nucleotides outside the gene matches: 2. The CDR3 is 14 residues long. The CDR3 region is CASSGTGGSQPQHF. The CDR3 DNA follows: TGTGCCAGCAGTGGGACAGGGGGCAGTCAGCCCCAGCATTTT.

The gene calls are TRBV30 and TRBJ1-4; 9 bases line up with TRBD1. The CDR3 consists of 14 residues. The trim removed 1 base at V and 7 bases at J, leaving 4 bases unmatched. Germline V gene data show CDR1 as GTSNPN and CDR2 as SVGIG (reference sequence). The CDR3 nucleotides read TGTGCCTGGAGTGGCAACAGGGGGCTTGAAAAACTGTTTTTT. Protein sequence: CAWSGNRGLEKLFF.

V gene TRBV6-5 combines with J gene TRBJ2-1, with TRBD1 identical over 9 bases. CDR1 MNHEY and CDR2 SVGAGI come from the germline V gene. The junction had 1 base not matched to a gene; V was cut back by 0 bases and J by 1 base. This CDR3 contains 16 residues. The CDR3 DNA reads TGTGCCAGCAGTTACTCCGGGACAGGGTCCTACAATGAGCAGTTCTTC. Encoded protein: CASSYSGTGSYNEQFF.

The chain recombines TRBV4-3 with TRBJ2-3; perhaps TRBD2 as D (7 bases). Germline V gene lookup returns CDR1 LGHNA and CDR2 YSLEER. V was shortened by 4 bases and J by 2 bases, with 16 bases between the two germline ends. The CDR3 is made up of 16 amino acids. CDR3 DNA: TGCGCCAGCAGCCCCAGCGGGACAACTTACACAGATACGCAGTATTTT. Its protein is CASSPSGTTYTDTQYF.

This clone occurred a few times. The rearrangement uses TRBV18 and TRBJ2-1; 10 bases match TRBD2. CDR3 length: 17 amino acids. CDR1 and CDR2 from the germline V gene are KGHSH and LQKENI. J was trimmed by 0 bases and V by 2 bases; bases with no gene match: 4. CDR3 DNA sequence: TGTGCCAGCTCACCATTACTAGCGGGGAGCTCCTACAATGAGCAGTTCTTC. It encodes CASSPLLAGSSYNEQFF.

This clone was detected once. The rearrangement links TRBV18 to TRBJ2-3; 10 bases map to TRBD1. Germline trimming cut 4 bases from V and 3 bases from J; bases unmatched to any gene: 7. CDR1 KGHSH and CDR2 LQKENI come from the germline V gene. The CDR3 sequence is 16 residues long. CDR3 amino acids: CASSRWTGGETDTQYF. CDR3 in DNA: TGTGCCAGCTCACGGTGGACAGGGGGGGAGACAGATACGCAGTATTTT. The full variable domain, in which reference TRBV18 and TRBJ2-3 provide the parts outside the CDR3, is NAGVMQNPRHLVRRRGQEARLRCSPMKGHSHVYWYRQLPEEGLKFMVYLQKENIIDESGMPKERFSAEFPKEGPSILRIQQVVRGDSAAYFCASSRWTGGETDTQYFGPGTRLTVL.

The V and J genes are TRBV30 and TRBJ1-5, with TRBD1 matching over 11 bases. The CDR3 sequence is 15 residues long. Germline loops: CDR1 GTSNPN, CDR2 SVGIG (reference sequence). V was clipped by 3 bases and J by 4 bases; unmatched bases: 5. CDR3 sequence (DNA): TGTGCCTGGAGGTATGGGACAGGGGGGAATCAGCCCCAGCATTTT. Translated: CAWRYGTGGNQPQHF.

This chain links TRBV28 with TRBJ2-7; D is perhaps TRBD2 (6 bases). There are 13 residues in the CDR3. Germline V gene sequence: CDR1 MDHEN, CDR2 SYDVKM. Trimming removed 2 bases from V and 6 bases from J, with 11 bases in between. The CDR3 loop reads CASSLGGPGEQYF. CDR3 nucleotide sequence: TGTGCCAGCAGTTTAGGAGGGCCTGGCGAGCAGTACTTC.

The chain combines TRBV30 with TRBJ2-1; D perhaps matches TRBD2 (7 bases). Germline-derived CDR1 and CDR2 are GTSNPN and SVGIG (reference sequence). Trimming took off 2 bases at V and 9 bases at J, with 11 bases between the two ends. CDR3 length: 12 residues. CDR3 region: CAWSRGGREQFF. The CDR3 DNA reads TGTGCCTGGAGTAGGGGGGGGCGTGAGCAGTTCTTC.

The rearrangement joins TRBV19 to TRBJ1-2; 10 nucleotides agree with TRBD1. CDR3 length equals 16 residues. V was clipped by 6 bases and J by 5 bases; unmatched bases: 12. The germline gives CDR1 LNHDA, CDR2 SQIVND (reference sequence). Here the CDR3 DNA reads TGTGCCAGTAGCCCCGGGACAGGGGCTCCCCTATATGGCTACACCTTC. Translating it yields CASSPGTGAPLYGYTF.

The V call is TRBV25-1, the J call TRBJ2-2; 9 bases map to TRBD2. CDR1 is MGHDK, CDR2 SYGVNS, per germline. The CDR3 is made up of 17 amino acids. V shed 5 bases, J shed 4 bases, and the junction held 11 bases outside the gene matches. In nucleotides, the CDR3 is TGTGCCAGCAGTCTGGCGCGGGGGGGCCCGGGCACCGGGGAGCTGTTTTTT. As protein: CASSLARGGPGTGELFF.